The 26 T cell receptor beta chains in this list originate from one sample, sequenced in a study of lymphopenia after photon versus proton radiotherapy. TCRdb keeps only in-frame clones here, not all; method: immunoSEQ multiplex PCR. The table has 35,000 to 45,000 clones, approximately 82% seen once. The sequences come from peripheral blood, collected from a patient treated with proton-based radiotherapy. The receptors were gathered from a woman in her 70s with pancreatic cancer.

V is TRBV7-9 and J is TRBJ2-1; the match to TRBD2 covers 8 bases. CDR1 is SEHNR, CDR2 FQNEAQ, per germline (reference sequence). CDR3 length: 17 residues. The junction had 12 bases not matched to a gene; V was cut back by 1 base and J by 7 bases. The CDR3 here is CASSLVSPGLEVNEQFF. The DNA of the CDR3 is TGTGCCAGCAGCTTAGTCAGTCCGGGACTAGAAGTGAATGAGCAGTTCTTC.

The V and J genes are TRBV7-6 and TRBJ2-7; D call uncertain. V lost 2 bases to trimming and J lost 5 bases, with 7 bases between them. The germline CDR1 and CDR2 sequences are SGHVS and FNYEAQ. CDR3 length: 12 amino acids. The CDR3 sequence is CASSLKRDEQYF. The CDR3 region has the DNA TGTGCCAGCAGCTTAAAGCGAGACGAGCAGTACTTC.

As regards this clone: Germline is not matched at one junction end, which may reflect a read error. The chain joins TRBV28 to TRBJ1-2; perhaps TRBD1 as D (6 bases). Germline V lookup: CDR1 MDHEN, CDR2 SYDVKM. CDR3 length equals 11 residues. CDR3 amino acids: CASSYRATEHF. The CDR3 nucleotides are TGTGCCAGCAGTTACAGGGCCACTGAACACTTC.

The chain has TRBV5-1 and TRBJ2-1; D is unresolved. Germline V gene data show CDR1 as SGHRS and CDR2 as YFSETQ. The CDR3 loop spans 13 amino acids. Trimming cost V 0 bases and J 10 bases, with 11 bases left between them. The CDR3 is CASSLVVDREQFF. In DNA, the CDR3 is TGCGCCAGCAGCTTGGTTGTGGATAGGGAGCAGTTCTTC.

This chain connects TRBV21-1 to TRBJ2-7; TRBD1 is the table's D call and was not checked against the DNA. TRBV21-1 is tagged as a pseudogene. The CDR3 has 13 amino acids. The CDR3 region has the DNA TGTGCCAGCAGCAAAGGGGCAGGGCACGAGCAGTACTTC. Amino acids: CASSKGAGHEQYF.

The genes are TRBV28 and TRBJ2-7; 7 bases align to TRBD1. This CDR3 is built from 13 residues. The V segment lost 6 bases and the J segment 6 bases; nucleotides outside the gene matches: 8. Germline V gene sequence: CDR1 MDHEN, CDR2 SYDVKM. In nucleotides, the CDR3 is TGTGCCAGCAGCCCAGACAGGGTCCTCGAGCAGTACTTC. Translation gives CASSPDRVLEQYF.

The chain employs TRBV6-7 and TRBJ1-3; 9 bases fit TRBD1. TRBV6-7 falls under the ORF class, with uncertain function. V lost 3 bases to trimming and J lost 9 bases; unmatched junction nucleotides: 6. This CDR3 contains 14 residues. CDR3 region: CASSYPGQGPTIYF. Here the CDR3 DNA reads TGTGCCAGCAGTTATCCGGGACAGGGACCCACCATATATTTT.

The chain employs TRBV19 and TRBJ2-1; a possible D gene is TRBD2 (5 bases). Germline values: CDR1 LNHDA, CDR2 SQIVND (reference sequence). This CDR3 contains 17 residues. Trimming pared 7 bases from V and 0 bases from J, leaving 19 bases between. The CDR3 sequence: CASMRFSGPSSYNEQFF. CDR3 DNA sequence: TGTGCCAGTATGAGGTTCAGCGGACCGAGCTCCTACAATGAGCAGTTCTTC.

The chain is built from TRBV11-2 and TRBJ2-7; D is unclear. CDR3 length: 11 residues. The germline CDR1 and CDR2 sequences are SGHAT and FQNNGV. V was trimmed by 1 base and J by 9 bases, leaving 7 bases between them. CDR3 region: CASSLGPGQYF. The DNA of the CDR3 is TGTGCCAGCAGCTTAGGACCCGGGCAGTACTTC.

The chain recombines TRBV5-1 with TRBJ1-2; D remains unclear. Germline-derived CDR1 and CDR2 are SGHRS and YFSETQ. The CDR3 spans 13 residues. V was cut by 0 bases and J by 2 bases, with 5 bases left in between. The CDR3 sequence is CASSLEGNYGYTF. In DNA form, the CDR3 reads TGCGCCAGCAGCTTGGAAGGAAACTATGGCTACACCTTC.

This clone was detected only a few times. The rearrangement uses TRBV6-1 and TRBJ2-7; D ambiguous. With 1 base removed from V and 7 bases from J, the gap between germline ends came to 8 bases. Germline CDR1 and CDR2: MNHNS and SASEGT. CDR3 size: 12 residues. CDR3 residues: CASSEGAREQYF. CDR3 nucleotide sequence: TGTGCCAGCAGTGAAGGTGCGAGGGAGCAGTACTTC.

The CDR3 DNA is TGTGCCAGCAGTGACTCGCCTTTCGGGCGGGAGACCCGGAATGAGCAGTTCTTC. It yields the protein CASSDSPFGRETRNEQFF. This rearrangement joins TRBV6-4 to TRBJ2-1, with 7 bases matching TRBD2. The trim removed 0 bases at V and 7 bases at J, leaving 15 bases unmatched. The CDR3 is 18 residues long. Germline CDR1 and CDR2: MRHNA and SNTAGT.

The chain is built from TRBV11-2 and TRBJ1-1; D uncertain. The germline CDR1 and CDR2 sequences are SGHAT and FQNNGV. This CDR3 is built from 13 residues. The V end lost 3 bases, the J end lost 1 base, and 6 bases lay between the germline ends. CDR3 residues: CASSFQRNTEAFF. For the CDR3, the DNA is TGTGCCAGCAGCTTCCAAAGGAACACTGAAGCTTTCTTT.

This rearrangement joins TRBV11-3 to TRBJ2-5, with 8 bases identical to TRBD1. The closer fit of TRBJ2-7 to the DNA end suggests the J call may be wrong. The CDR3 covers 16 residues. The germline gives CDR1 SGHNT, CDR2 YENEEA. CDR3 in DNA: TGTGCCAGCAGCTCTCTTCTTATGACAGGGGCCTACGAGCAGTACTTC. It translates to CASSSLLMTGAYEQYF.

V gene TRBV14 combines with J gene TRBJ2-3; TRBD2 aligns across 7 bases. The CDR3 is made up of 16 amino acids. Germline loops: CDR1 SGHDN, CDR2 FVKESK. Trimming cost V 0 bases and J 2 bases; bases outside gene matches: 5. CDR3 sequence: CASSQEGLADTDTQYF. The CDR3 DNA follows: TGTGCCAGCAGCCAAGAAGGGCTAGCGGACACAGATACGCAGTATTTT.

CDR3 protein: CASSQVPSGYNEQFF. In nucleotides, the CDR3 is TGCGCCAGCAGCCAAGTTCCTAGCGGATACAATGAGCAGTTCTTC. This chain links TRBV4-1 with TRBJ2-1; 7 bases map to TRBD2. The germline V gene has CDR1 MGHRA and CDR2 YSYEKL. J was trimmed by 4 bases and V by 1 base; bases with no gene match: 4. CDR3 size: 15 residues.

The V gene is TRBV6-1, the J gene TRBJ1-3; D perhaps matches TRBD1 (5 bases). CDR1 and CDR2 from the germline V gene are MNHNS and SASEGT. The ends were cut back, 7 bases at V and 0 bases at J, with 13 bases in the middle. The CDR3 has 15 amino acids. The CDR3 spells CASTLYQGSGNTIYF. As DNA, the CDR3 is TGTGCCAGCACTCTCTATCAGGGCTCTGGAAACACCATATATTTT.

The chain employs TRBV7-6 and TRBJ1-1, with a possible D match to TRBD1 (6 bases). V lost 5 bases to trimming and J lost 1 base, with 17 bases between them. CDR1 SGHVS and CDR2 FNYEAQ come from the germline V gene. This CDR3 has 16 amino acids. This CDR3 is CASSPRAGATNTEAFF. DNA for the CDR3: TGTGCCAGCAGCCCCCGGGCAGGGGCCACGAACACTGAAGCTTTCTTT.

J is TRBJ1-2 and V is TRBV30; D not certain. Trimming removed 3 bases from V and 4 bases from J, with 6 bases in between. This CDR3 contains 11 residues. Germline CDR1 is GTSNPN and CDR2 is SVGIG (reference sequence). The CDR3 loop reads CAWRRIYGYTF. CDR3 DNA: TGTGCCTGGAGACGGATCTATGGCTACACCTTC.

This sequence joins TRBV2 and TRBJ1-1; maybe TRBD1 (5 bases). Germline V gene lookup returns CDR1 SNHLY and CDR2 FYNNEI. The CDR3 runs to 11 residues. Deletions cut 1 base from V and 11 bases from J, with 8 bases between. DNA of the CDR3: TGTGCCAGCAGTGAAGGGGGGTTTGCTTTCTTT. Amino acids: CASSEGGFAFF.

The chain carries TRBV30 and TRBJ1-1; TRBD1 is a possible D gene (6 bases). V was trimmed by 4 bases and J by 6 bases, leaving 12 bases between them. The CDR3 has 12 residues. Germline CDR1 and CDR2: GTSNPN and SVGIG (reference sequence). CDR3: CAWKGGASEAFF. The CDR3 DNA follows: TGTGCCTGGAAGGGGGGGGCCTCTGAAGCTTTCTTT.

Note on this clone: One end of the junction is discordant with germline, which a read error may explain. This chain connects TRBV5-1 to TRBJ2-7; the D gene is possibly TRBD2 (6 bases). Germline lookup yields CDR1 SGHRS and CDR2 YFSETQ. The CDR3 loop spans 14 amino acids. The CDR3 DNA reads TGCGCCAGCAACTTGGGGGGAGCAACCTACGAGCAGTACTTC. Translation gives CASNLGGATYEQYF.

V gene TRBV2 combines with J gene TRBJ1-1; D is undetermined. Between the trimmed V and J ends, which lost 5 bases and 0 bases, there was a span of 10 bases. The germline V gene has CDR1 SNHLY and CDR2 FYNNEI. The CDR3 runs to 14 residues. The CDR3 is CASSSNLLNTEAFF. CDR3 sequence (DNA): TGTGCCAGCAGTTCCAATCTGTTGAACACTGAAGCTTTCTTT. Filled out from reference TRBV2 and TRBJ1-1, the complete variable domain reads EPEVTQTPSHQVTQMGQEVILRCVPISNHLYFYWYRQILGQKVEFLVSFYNNEISEKSEIFDDQFSVERPDGSNFTLKIRSTKLEDSAMYFCASSSNLLNTEAFFGQGTRLTVV.

The chain has TRBV6-5 and TRBJ1-1, with D hard to call. Germline V lookup: CDR1 MNHEY, CDR2 SVGAGI. Between the trimmed V and J ends, which lost 6 bases and 4 bases, there was a span of 15 bases. The CDR3 is made up of 14 amino acids. CDR3 amino acids: CASSPQHKGTEAFF. Here the CDR3 DNA reads TGTGCCAGCAGCCCACAGCACAAGGGCACTGAAGCTTTCTTT.

The rearrangement links TRBV19 to TRBJ1-4; possibly TRBD1 for D (6 bases). The CDR3 extends over 14 amino acids. Germline V gene sequence: CDR1 LNHDA, CDR2 SQIVND (reference sequence). The germline V and J ends were trimmed by 5 bases and 7 bases, with 14 bases remaining between them. The CDR3 spells CASSPQGKGEKLFF. The CDR3 DNA reads as TGTGCCAGTAGTCCCCAGGGGAAGGGTGAAAAACTGTTTTTT.

This clone appeared once. The chain employs TRBV6-1 and TRBJ2-2; D is ambiguous. This CDR3 has 13 residues. Per the germline V gene, CDR1 is MNHNS and CDR2 is SASEGT. Between the trimmed V and J ends, which lost 1 base and 6 bases, there was a span of 6 bases. The CDR3 loop reads CASSEVLSGELFF. In nucleotides, the CDR3 is TGTGCCAGCAGTGAAGTATTATCCGGGGAGCTGTTTTTT.